This TCR beta chain was captured in a study of cytomegalovirus exposure and HLA in healthy donors (dated by TCRdb to the late 2010s). About the investigation overall: According to a later analysis, the roughly 130 validation repertoires were produced on the same platform as the 666 repertoires of the first cohort. In addition to the first cohort of hundreds of subjects, a separate validation cohort of 120 different subjects was used. The study combined high-throughput TCR immunosequencing, statistical association of individual TCRs with disease status, and machine learning to predict cytomegalovirus infection status. The study aimed to test whether cataloging public T cell receptors could reveal signatures of past pathogen exposure.

Receptors were amplified or captured by the immunoSEQ multiplex PCR assay. The original methods were these. A statistical classification framework was developed to diagnose cytomegalovirus status using the catalog of TCR beta chain sequences. The table comes from immuneACCESS by way of TCRdb, which keeps in-frame sequences with V and J called. Part of the clones is missing from these tables; in studies checked, under half for an unresolved V gene and the rest for unknown reasons. V and J calls and clone size come straight from that table; D and trimming were deduced from the DNA. This sample is represented by 150,000 to 200,000 clones; around 88% of them were singletons. Roughly 1.5% of the sample lies in the top ten. With regard to this clone: Its antigen remains unidentified. It has no much larger one-base neighbor in the sample; base qualities were not kept.

The donors were included in the validation cohort of approximately 130 subjects, a group kept apart from the approximately 650-subject first cohort. V is clipped by 5 bases and J by 5 bases, and the sequence between their germline boundaries is 19 bases long. Counted from cysteine to phenylalanine, this CDR3 has 14 amino acids. Only CDR3 DNA remains: 42 bases, in frame from the first base. As encoded in the germline V gene (reference sequence), CDR1 is GTSNPN while CDR2 is SVGIG. Broader findings and caveats from the paper: In vitro tests confirmed that a few of the cytomegalovirus-associated TCR beta chains recognize cytomegalovirus antigens. All 120 or so repertoires were used to score co-occurrence in the validation cohort in a later analysis, because that analysis had no HLA typing for the cohort. In the study, roughly 160 TCR beta chains were listed as associated with cytomegalovirus. According to the authors, the approach could potentially be generalized to other disease states and immunological phenotypes. Across donors, most TCR sequences were observed very rarely, whereas some public TCRs were present in many individuals. The classifier was reported to diagnose cytomegalovirus status with high specificity and sensitivity in both the original and validation cohorts. Of the cluster scores, roughly 95% were above 0 in a later analysis, which found that TCRs clustered in the first cohort also tended to co-occur in the roughly 130 validation repertoires.

Recombination connected TRBV30 to TRBJ2-7; TRBD1 is a possible D gene, resting on 6 matching bases. Sequencing was carried out using PBMCs. The receptor comes from a woman between 18 and 29 years old in good health and CMV-seronegative. The nucleotides are TGTGCCTGGGCCAGGCAGGGGAAGTGGGACGAGCAGTACTTC. Its coded protein is CAWARQGKWDEQYF.